Shown below are 9 T cell receptor beta chains from a single sample sequenced in a study of human T cells and chemical hapten exposure. TCRdb passed the RACE reads through MiXCR, listing each CDR3 protein once. The sample contains roughly 150,000 distinct CDR3 sequences, about an eighth of which appear only once. This sample's time point: patch test 2, 6 weeks after DPC sensitization. Treatment reported: therapeutic diphenylcyclopropenone sensitization with weekly scalp DPC. The input for sequencing was whole blood, taken in connection with sensitization to the hapten diphenylcyclopropenone (DPC). The receptors stem from a woman aged 45 to 65 with alopecia areata. Some clones in this sample may be carry-over from other donors' samples.

This clonotype has only a few counts. The rearrangement joins TRBV10-3 to TRBJ1-3, with 7 bases aligning to TRBD1. The CDR3 loop spans 15 amino acids. CDR1 is ENHRY, CDR2 SYGVKD, per germline. Unmatched junction bases numbered 4, after V lost 3 bases and J lost 2 bases. The CDR3 protein is CAISDRQGPGNTIYF. The CDR3 nucleotides read TGTGCCATCAGTGATCGACAGGGCCCTGGAAACACCATATATTTT.

This clonotype came up many times. This chain connects TRBV29-1 to TRBJ1-4; possibly TRBD1 for D (5 bases). Germline V gene lookup returns CDR1 SQVTM and CDR2 ANQGSEA. V was trimmed by 4 bases and J by 5 bases, leaving 11 bases between them. The CDR3 consists of 13 residues. This chain's CDR3 is CSVGEGTNEKLFF. In DNA, the CDR3 is TGCAGCGTTGGGGAAGGGACGAATGAAAAACTGTTTTTT. Complete variable domain (other parts from reference TRBV29-1 and TRBJ1-4): SAVISQKPSRDICQRGTSLTIQCQVDSQVTMMFWYRQQPGQSLTLIATANQGSEATYESGFVIDKFPISRPNLTFSTLTVSNMSPEDSSIYLCSVGEGTNEKLFFGSGTQLSVL.

In its sample, this clonotype was seen many times. The chain uses TRBV4-2 and TRBJ2-1, with D tentatively TRBD2 (6 bases). In germline, CDR1 is LGHNA, CDR2 YNFKEQ. V lost 1 base and J lost 1, with 8 bases in between. The CDR3 spans 15 residues. CDR3 bases: TGTGCCAGCAGCCAAGGACTAGAATCCTACAATGAGCAGTTCTTC. Translating gives CASSQGLESYNEQFF.

CDR3 in DNA: TGTGCCACCAGTGATTCAAGGAGAGGAGGCAATCAGCCCCAGCATTTT. Amino acids: CATSDSRRGGNQPQHF. The V and J genes are TRBV24-1 and TRBJ1-5; no clear D gene. V shed 2 bases and J shed 2 bases, with 12 bases lying between them. CDR1 is KGHDR and CDR2 is SFDVKD in the germline V gene. The length of the CDR3 is 16 residues.

This clonotype was detected many times. The chain links TRBV21-1 to TRBJ1-1; the table's D call, TRBD1, was not checked against the DNA. TRBV21-1 is labeled a pseudogene. The length of the CDR3 is 15 residues. The CDR3, as DNA: TGTGCCAGCAGCAAAGAAGGGACAGGGGGGTTTGAAGCTTTCTTT. This translates into CASSKEGTGGFEAFF.

The chain is built from TRBV18 and TRBJ2-7; tentatively, D is TRBD2 (5 bases). CDR3 length equals 15 residues. Germline V gives CDR1 KGHSH, CDR2 LQKENI. Deletions cut 3 bases from V and 3 bases from J, with 15 bases between. CDR3 bases: TGTGCCAGCTCACCCCCAGAGGGTCTCCACTACGAGCAGTACTTC. As protein: CASSPPEGLHYEQYF.

This rearrangement joins TRBV5-1 to TRBJ2-3; D gene unclear. V gave up 4 bases and J gave up 3 bases, with 3 bases separating them. Germline CDR1 and CDR2: SGHRS and YFSETQ. This CDR3 contains 11 residues. As DNA, the CDR3 is TGCGCCAGCAGCAATACAGATACGCAGTATTTT. Translated: CASSNTDTQYF.

This chain connects TRBV20-1 to TRBJ2-3; D is undetermined. The CDR3 covers 11 residues. The germline gives CDR1 DFQATT, CDR2 SNEGSKA (reference sequence). V lost 3 bases and J lost 1, with 2 bases in between. The CDR3, as DNA: TGCAGTGCTAGCGGCACAGATACGCAGTATTTT. Translated, it gives CSASGTDTQYF.

The chain links TRBV7-2 to TRBJ1-2, with 8 bases aligning to TRBD1. The CDR3 runs 16 residues. The V and J ends lost 1 base and 5 bases, in that order; junction bases with no gene match: 9. In germline, CDR1 is SGHTA, CDR2 FQGNSA. CDR3 coding DNA: TGTGCCAGCAGCTTAGTCGGGACAGGTTTGACGTATGGCTACACCTTC. This gives the protein CASSLVGTGLTYGYTF.